Listed here is a single T cell receptor beta chain. This sample was included in a study of blood T cell repertoires in COVID-19. Study information: The United States, Italy and Spain provided the acute and convalescent COVID-19 samples. Sources were T cells, B-cell-depleted T cells, or PBMCs; the material itself was cDNA or gDNA.

As processed by the authors: Estimates of nucleated cell counts were drawn from the amplification of reference gene primers. TCRdb keeps only in-frame clones here, not all; method: immunoSEQ multiplex PCR. V and J calls plus clone size are reproduced from that table; the DNA served to infer D and trimming. This sample yields around 54,000 clones, of which more than 70% are seen a single time; 2.2% belongs to the top ten. Germline V CDR1 and CDR2: MGHRA, YSYEKL. The V and J ends lost 0 bases and 5 bases, in that order; junction bases with no gene match: 7. The CDR3 loop spans 16 amino acids. This sequence joins TRBV4-1 and TRBJ2-4, with TRBD2 matching over 7 bases. The origin of this receptor is a human donor in a cohort sampled during active COVID-19. Sequencing was carried out using peripheral blood. CDR3 amino acids: CASSQDIGLGENIQYF. CDR3 in DNA: TGCGCCAGCAGCCAAGATATCGGACTAGGGGAAAACATTCAGTACTTC.